These 7 T cell receptor beta chains came from one sample sequenced in a study of T cell responses to AZD1222 COVID-19 vaccine. Data came from immunoSEQ multiplex PCR; TCRdb stores just in-frame clones and leaves some out. This table holds approximately 110,000 clones, about 80% found once. The sample was peripheral blood, taken on day 0 of AZD1222 vaccination. These receptors originate from an adult in good health.

This chain uses TRBV6-1 with TRBJ1-2, with D maybe TRBD1 (6 bases). Per the germline V gene, CDR1 is MNHNS and CDR2 is SASEGT. The CDR3 is made up of 12 amino acids. Trimming removed 3 bases from V and 8 bases from J, with 10 bases in between. This chain's CDR3 is CASSDGGGGYTF. In DNA form, the CDR3 reads TGTGCCAGCAGTGACGGGGGCGGCGGCTACACCTTC.

This clone appeared once. The V call is TRBV6-2 or TRBV6-3, the J call TRBJ1-6; no definite D call. Trimming removed 2 bases at V and 10 bases at J, with 9 bases between. Germline CDR1 and CDR2: MNHEY and SVGEGT. The CDR3 extends over 13 amino acids. The chain's CDR3 is CASSYEAGSPLHF. DNA for the CDR3: TGTGCCAGCAGTTACGAAGCAGGCTCACCCCTCCACTTT.

This clone was detected only a few times. The chain combines TRBV7-9 with TRBJ2-5, with TRBD2 identical over 8 bases. The germline V gene has CDR1 SEHNR and CDR2 FQNEAQ (reference sequence). The CDR3 contains 16 residues. The trim removed 1 base at V and 1 base at J, leaving 5 bases unmatched. The CDR3 loop reads CASSLGSGGAQETQYF. CDR3 nucleotide sequence: TGTGCCAGCAGCTTAGGCAGCGGGGGAGCCCAAGAGACCCAGTACTTC.

The chain recombines TRBV5-1 with TRBJ2-3, with D unclear. Trimming cost V 1 base and J 2 bases, with 5 bases left between them. CDR3 length: 13 residues. Germline loops: CDR1 SGHRS, CDR2 YFSETQ. The CDR3, as DNA: TGCGCCAGCAGCTTGATCCCCACAGATACGCAGTATTTT. Translation gives CASSLIPTDTQYF.

This chain connects TRBV6-5 to TRBJ2-2; tentatively, D is TRBD2 (6 bases). CDR3 length equals 14 residues. Germline CDR1 MNHEY, CDR2 SVGAGI. V was cut by 6 bases and J by 4 bases, with 12 bases left in between. CDR3 protein: CASRGEGGTGELFF. DNA of the CDR3: TGTGCCAGCAGAGGAGAGGGAGGCACCGGGGAGCTGTTTTTT.

The rearrangement joins TRBV30 to TRBJ1-2; 8 nucleotides line up with TRBD1. Germline CDR1 reads GTSNPN; CDR2 reads SVGIG (reference sequence). CDR3 length: 16 amino acids. With V trimmed by 0 bases and J by 4 bases, 10 bases remained unmatched. Written as DNA, the CDR3 is TGTGCCTGGAGTGTAGGGTCCGGGACAGGAGTCTATGGCTACACCTTC. Translating gives CAWSVGSGTGVYGYTF.

The chain couples TRBV2 to TRBJ1-5; perhaps TRBD1 as D (5 bases). V gave up 7 bases and J gave up 7 bases, with 14 bases separating them. The CDR3 covers 13 residues. CDR1 is SNHLY and CDR2 is FYNNEI in the germline V gene. CDR3: CASTPGGGQPQHF. The CDR3 nucleotides read TGTGCCAGCACCCCCGGGGGGGGGCAGCCCCAGCATTTT.